This TCR beta chain was recovered during a study of shared clonotypes between healthy human individuals. Broader study findings: Represented genetic and exposure-history diversity was restricted by having few donors.

The study drew all its donors from Caucasian adults living in Nashville, Tennessee. In the CD4+ fraction, cells were divided into CD45RA+ naive and CD45RA-negative memory subsets. The CDR3 spans 14 residues. Germline values: CDR1 MDHEN, CDR2 SYDVKM. V lost 5 bases and J lost 10; bases outside the gene matches: 7. The authors ran the assay at deep level. Data came from immunoSEQ multiplex PCR; TCRdb stores just in-frame clones and leaves some out. Here the sample spans 780,000 or so clones, 72% being singletons. About this clone itself: Its target is unknown.

This sequence originates from a woman in her twenties or thirties in good health. Material for sequencing was memory CD4+ T cells sorted from blood. Subset in this sample: CD45RA-negative fraction. The chain joins TRBV28 to TRBJ2-1; TRBD2 matches 11 bases. The CDR3 sequence is CASSVLAGVGEQFF. CDR3 DNA sequence: TGTGCCAGCAGTGTACTAGCGGGAGTTGGGGAGCAGTTCTTC.